These 9 T cell receptor beta chains share one sample of origin, sequenced in a study of OX40 agonist ivuxolimab in advanced cancers. Clones were sequenced by immunoSEQ multiplex PCR, and TCRdb holds only the in-frame ones, with some missing. The table lists 70,000 or so clones, about 89% of them singletons. The sample was CD4+ or CD8+ T cells sorted from blood, taken in a trial of the OX40 agonist ivuxolimab. Receptors were obtained from an adult with an advanced solid tumor such as melanoma, head and neck, liver or kidney cancer.

V and J are TRBV5-8 and TRBJ2-2; D might be TRBD1 (5 bases). CDR3 length equals 13 residues. The germline V gene has CDR1 SGHTS and CDR2 YDEGEE. The ends were cut back, 6 bases at V and 6 bases at J, with 12 bases in the middle. CDR3: CASTLLRAGELFF. CDR3 DNA: TGTGCCAGCACCCTTCTCAGGGCCGGGGAGCTGTTTTTT.

The chain uses TRBV29-1 and TRBJ1-2; the D gene is possibly TRBD1 (5 bases). The CDR3 contains 14 residues. Trimming pared 3 bases from V and 3 bases from J, leaving 14 bases between. In germline, CDR1 is SQVTM, CDR2 ANQGSEA. The CDR3: CSVDRQGGDYGYTF. The DNA for the CDR3 is TGCAGCGTTGATCGTCAGGGCGGGGACTATGGCTACACCTTC.

This rearrangement joins TRBV14 to TRBJ1-5; maybe TRBD1 (5 bases). Trimming stripped 1 base from V and 5 bases from J, with 9 bases between. CDR1 is SGHDN, CDR2 FVKESK, per germline. The CDR3 sequence is 14 residues long. The CDR3 region has the DNA TGTGCCAGCAGCCAAGGCGGGGCGCATCAGCCCCAGCATTTT. Its translation is CASSQGGAHQPQHF.

The chain employs TRBV9 and TRBJ2-5; TRBD1 agrees at 8 bases. Germline CDR1 reads SGDLS; CDR2 reads YYNGEE. The CDR3 extends over 13 amino acids. V lost 6 bases to trimming and J lost 5 bases; unmatched junction nucleotides: 6. The DNA of the CDR3 is TGTGCCAGCACCCGGACAGGGTTTGAGACCCAGTACTTC. Its translation is CASTRTGFETQYF.

V usage is TRBV5-1 and J usage is TRBJ1-6, with 10 bases fitting TRBD1. CDR3 length: 17 amino acids. Losses at the gene ends were 1 base for V and 8 bases for J; bases not matched to a gene: 9. Germline values: CDR1 SGHRS, CDR2 YFSETQ. For the CDR3, the DNA is TGCGCCAGCAGCTTGACCCTGACAGGGGGCAAGGATTCACCCCTCCACTTT. Its translation is CASSLTLTGGKDSPLHF.

The chain uses TRBV27 and TRBJ2-7; D remains unclear. Germline V gene data show CDR1 as MNHEY and CDR2 as SMNVEV (reference sequence). The CDR3 length is 12 residues. The V and J ends lost 2 bases and 7 bases respectively, with 9 bases between them. The CDR3 DNA follows: TGTGCCAGCAGTTTAGTAGGGTTTGAGCAGTACTTC. Translated, it gives CASSLVGFEQYF.

J is TRBJ2-3 and V is TRBV11-3, with 9 nucleotides matching TRBD2. Germline-derived CDR1 and CDR2 are SGHNT and YENEEA. The CDR3 extends over 15 amino acids. After removal of 0 bases from V and 4 bases from J, the junction contained 2 bases not matched to a gene. This CDR3 reads CASSLDSSGADTQYF. DNA of the CDR3: TGTGCCAGCAGCTTAGATTCTAGCGGGGCAGATACGCAGTATTTT.

V usage is TRBV6-1 and J usage is TRBJ2-3, with a weak D call TRBD1 (5 bases). The germline V gene has CDR1 MNHNS and CDR2 SASEGT. V dropped 5 bases and J dropped 2 bases, with 11 bases sitting between them. This CDR3 has 14 residues. The CDR3 region is CASSTDRNTDTQYF. The CDR3 DNA is TGTGCCAGCAGTACCGACAGAAACACAGATACGCAGTATTTT.

The chain uses TRBV5-1 and TRBJ2-3; 8 bases are a match to TRBD2. This CDR3 comprises 14 residues. Unmatched junction bases numbered 4, after V lost 4 bases and J lost 3 bases. Germline V lookup: CDR1 SGHRS, CDR2 YFSETQ. Written as DNA, the CDR3 is TGCGCCAGCAGCACGAGCGGGAGAACAGATACGCAGTATTTT. It translates to CASSTSGRTDTQYF.